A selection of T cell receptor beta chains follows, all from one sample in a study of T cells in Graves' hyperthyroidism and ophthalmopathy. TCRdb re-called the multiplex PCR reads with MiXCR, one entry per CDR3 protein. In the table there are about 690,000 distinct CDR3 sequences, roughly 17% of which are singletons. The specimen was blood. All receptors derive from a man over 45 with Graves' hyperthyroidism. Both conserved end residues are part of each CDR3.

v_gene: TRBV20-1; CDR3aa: CSARARPVGSSYNEQFF
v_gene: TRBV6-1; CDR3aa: CASSLLPGALSYEQYF
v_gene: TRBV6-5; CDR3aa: CASSYSTSGRGSGELFF
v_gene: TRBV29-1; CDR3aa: CSVDGASPYEHYF
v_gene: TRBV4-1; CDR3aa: CASSQLTGDQPQHF
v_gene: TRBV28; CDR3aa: CASSPDRGEVTGELFF
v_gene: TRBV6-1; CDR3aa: CASSSPWGREVQETQYF
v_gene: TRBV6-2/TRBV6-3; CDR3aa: CASSSGLWRAINEQFF
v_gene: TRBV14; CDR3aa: CASSQAPAATYEQYF
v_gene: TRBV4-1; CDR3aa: CASSQAGNIYEQYF
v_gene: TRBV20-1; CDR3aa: CSAPDRGLGYTF
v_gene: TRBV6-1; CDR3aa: CASSELGARHQPQHF
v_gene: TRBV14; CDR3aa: CASSQKGVSGLLGGEQFF
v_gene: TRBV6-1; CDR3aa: CASTGDLGSNQPQHF
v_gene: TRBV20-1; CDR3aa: CSAHKLAELTDTQYF
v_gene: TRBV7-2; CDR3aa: CASSENSQGAWQPQHF
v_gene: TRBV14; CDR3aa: CASSLAIDSPLHF
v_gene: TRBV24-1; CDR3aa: CATSDSGGLAGGPDTQYF
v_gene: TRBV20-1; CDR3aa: CSASKGRDTEAFF
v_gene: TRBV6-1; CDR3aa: CASSLIGGTRPYEQYF
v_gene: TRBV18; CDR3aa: CASSWTGLASETQYF
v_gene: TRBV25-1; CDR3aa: CASSALRGGDGYTF
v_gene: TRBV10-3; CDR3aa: CAAGRDYEQYF
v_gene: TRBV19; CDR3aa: CASSPPGTGDSYEQYF
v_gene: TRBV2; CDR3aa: CASSDEFGSNQPQHF
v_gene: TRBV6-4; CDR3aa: CASSLNRGGDQPQHF
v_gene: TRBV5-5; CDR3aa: CASSPMTSGVVYTQYF
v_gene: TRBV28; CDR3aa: CASSLQANTGELFF
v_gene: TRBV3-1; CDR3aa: CASSQMFREKNTEAFF
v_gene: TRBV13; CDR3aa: CASSLGARRETENIQYF
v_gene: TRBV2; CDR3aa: CASRTMELNSPLHF
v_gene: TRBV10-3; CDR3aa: CAISVLAGGTDTQYF
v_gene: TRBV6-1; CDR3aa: CASSEASGRIYEQYF
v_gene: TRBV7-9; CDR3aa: CASSLDGTQYF
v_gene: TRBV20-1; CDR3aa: CSAQTGGVYEQYF
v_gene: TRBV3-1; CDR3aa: CASSQVGQSSYEQYF
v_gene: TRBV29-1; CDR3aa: CSVGRSDYTDTQYF
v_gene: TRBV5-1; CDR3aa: CASSLSSGRAPDTGELFF
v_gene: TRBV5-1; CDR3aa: CATKPLQDSYTGELFF
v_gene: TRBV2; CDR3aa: CASSVQQGAYNEQFF
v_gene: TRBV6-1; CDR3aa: CASSSWGPEETQYF
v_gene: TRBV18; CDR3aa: CASSPPVGSASTDTQYF
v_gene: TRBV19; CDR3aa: CASSPRQNYGYTF
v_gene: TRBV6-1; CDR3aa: CASSGSHRGVQTQYF
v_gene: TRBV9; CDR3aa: CASSGTSGRAVTQFF
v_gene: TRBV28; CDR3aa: CASSPDRALSYEQYF
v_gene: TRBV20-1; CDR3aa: CSARTGEYGGTEAFF
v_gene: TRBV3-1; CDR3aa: CASSQDTSRTGGAYNEQFF
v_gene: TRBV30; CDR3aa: CAWSVGAPGGEQYF
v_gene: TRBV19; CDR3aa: CASSIDRSGELFF